The 12 T cell receptor beta chains reported below all come from one sample, sequenced in a study of OX40 agonist ivuxolimab in advanced cancers. Assay used: immunoSEQ multiplex PCR; TCRdb lists only in-frame clones, some missing. The table shows more than 50,000 clones, with 70% to 80% occurring only once. The source was CD4+ or CD8+ T cells sorted from blood, collected in a trial of the OX40 agonist ivuxolimab. The receptor source for this set is an adult with an advanced solid tumor such as melanoma, head and neck, liver or kidney cancer.

V usage is TRBV4-1 and J usage is TRBJ2-7; D might be TRBD2 (5 bases). Per germline, CDR1 MGHRA and CDR2 YSYEKL. V lost 8 bases and J lost 0, with 14 bases in between. The CDR3 is made up of 14 amino acids. The CDR3 region has the DNA TGCGCCAGCGGACTCTTTGTGAGCTCCTACGAGCAGTACTTC. Translated: CASGLFVSSYEQYF.

This clone appeared a single time. The rearrangement links TRBV18 to TRBJ2-1, with TRBD2 matching over 9 bases. The CDR3 runs to 15 residues. Losses at the gene ends were 3 bases for V and 3 bases for J; bases not matched to a gene: 3. CDR1 is KGHSH, CDR2 LQKENI, per germline. CDR3 loop: CASSPERGVYNEQFF. CDR3 nucleotides: TGTGCCAGCTCACCCGAGCGGGGGGTCTACAATGAGCAGTTCTTC.

V usage is TRBV2 and J usage is TRBJ2-7; D is ambiguous. CDR3 length: 14 residues. Deletions cut 10 bases from V and 2 bases from J, with 18 bases between. Germline V CDR1 and CDR2: SNHLY, FYNNEI. The CDR3 sequence is CATKAWQNAYEQYF. CDR3 sequence (DNA): TGTGCCACAAAAGCCTGGCAGAACGCCTACGAGCAGTACTTC.

V usage is TRBV30 and J usage is TRBJ1-4; the match to TRBD1 covers 8 bases. This CDR3 has 13 residues. The germline gives CDR1 GTSNPN, CDR2 SVGIG (reference sequence). The V segment lost 2 bases and the J segment 8 bases; nucleotides outside the gene matches: 4. The DNA for the CDR3 is TGTGCCTGGAGTCTTCAGGGGGCCGAAAAACTGTTTTTT. It yields the protein CAWSLQGAEKLFF.

This chain links TRBV19 with TRBJ1-3; unclear D gene. CDR1 is LNHDA, CDR2 SQIVND, per germline (reference sequence). The CDR3 loop spans 13 amino acids. Trimming took off 3 bases at V and 0 bases at J, with 3 bases between the two ends. The CDR3 spells CASSITSGNTIYF. The CDR3 DNA follows: TGTGCCAGTAGTATCACCTCTGGAAACACCATATATTTT.

The chain joins TRBV5-1 to TRBJ2-2; no reliable D call. V was cut by 0 bases and J by 4 bases, with 4 bases left in between. Germline CDR1 SGHRS, CDR2 YFSETQ. This CDR3 is built from 13 residues. CDR3 sequence reads: CASSLVTTGELFF. The CDR3 bases are TGCGCCAGCAGCTTGGTTACCACCGGGGAGCTGTTTTTT.

This rearrangement joins TRBV5-1 to TRBJ1-5, with D possibly TRBD1 on 6 matching bases. V lost 2 bases and J lost 0, with 9 bases in between. From germline, CDR1 is SGHRS and CDR2 YFSETQ. The CDR3 runs 15 residues. The CDR3 here is CASSLGTTSNQPQHF. In DNA form, the CDR3 reads TGCGCCAGCAGCTTAGGGACAACTAGCAATCAGCCCCAGCATTTT. The whole variable domain, filled in from reference TRBV5-1 and TRBJ1-5, reads KAGVTQTPRYLIKTRGQQVTLSCSPISGHRSVSWYQQTPGQGLQFLFEYFSETQRNKGNFPGRFSGRQFSNSRSEMNVSTLELGDSALYLCASSLGTTSNQPQHFGDGTRLSIL.

This chain's CDR3 is CATTEAETQYF. CDR3 sequence (DNA): TGTGCCACGACGGAGGCGGAGACCCAGTACTTC. The rearrangement links TRBV28 to TRBJ2-5, with a tentative D call TRBD2 (5 bases). Trimming removed 10 bases at V and 5 bases at J, with 11 bases between. Looked up from germline, CDR1 is MDHEN and CDR2 is SYDVKM. The CDR3 has 11 amino acids.

This chain uses TRBV2 with TRBJ2-2, with a possible D match to TRBD2 (6 bases). The length of the CDR3 is 15 residues. Trimming removed 0 bases at V and 5 bases at J, with 10 bases between. CDR1 is SNHLY and CDR2 is FYNNEI in the germline V gene. The CDR3 is CASSEARGGTGELFF. The CDR3 nucleotides are TGTGCCAGCAGTGAAGCGCGGGGTGGGACCGGGGAGCTGTTTTTT.

The CDR3 sequence: CASSPSETGWGGYTF. The CDR3 coding sequence is TGTGCCAGCAGCCCGAGCGAAACAGGATGGGGTGGCTACACCTTC. This chain links TRBV7-9 with TRBJ1-2; D perhaps matches TRBD1 (5 bases). Germline-derived CDR1 and CDR2 are SEHNR and FQNEAQ (reference sequence). The V and J ends lost 5 bases and 7 bases respectively, with 20 bases between them. The CDR3 runs 15 residues.

This chain joins TRBV18 and TRBJ2-5; D call uncertain. With 6 bases removed from V and 7 bases from J, the gap between germline ends came to 15 bases. The V gene's germline CDR1 is KGHSH and CDR2 LQKENI. CDR3 size: 13 residues. The CDR3 loop reads CASSLTDSMTQYF. Written as DNA, the CDR3 is TGTGCCAGCTCGCTGACTGATTCGATGACCCAGTACTTC.

J is TRBJ1-5 and V is TRBV6-1, with TRBD1 identical over 9 bases. After removal of 7 bases from V and 7 bases from J, the junction contained 8 bases not matched to a gene. Per germline, CDR1 MNHNS and CDR2 SASEGT. This CDR3 contains 14 residues. Written as DNA, the CDR3 is TGTGCCAGCACTGTCGACAGGGGGGGCCAGCCCCAGCATTTT. This encodes CASTVDRGGQPQHF.